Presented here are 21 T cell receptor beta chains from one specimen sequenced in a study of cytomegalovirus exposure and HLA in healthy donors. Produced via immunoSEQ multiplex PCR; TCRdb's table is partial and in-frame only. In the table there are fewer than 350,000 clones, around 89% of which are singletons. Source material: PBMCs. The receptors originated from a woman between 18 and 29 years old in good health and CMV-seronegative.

The CDR3 sequence: CASSSRGSGPYEQYF. CDR3 nucleotide sequence: TGTGCCAGCAGCTCCCGGGGTAGCGGTCCCTACGAGCAGTACTTC. This rearrangement joins TRBV7-2 to TRBJ2-7; D may be TRBD2 (6 bases). Trimming took 4 bases from V and 2 from J, leaving 15 bases between them. This CDR3 spans 15 amino acids. CDR1 is SGHTA and CDR2 is FQGNSA in the germline V gene. Full variable domain (missing parts from reference TRBV7-2 and TRBJ2-7): GAGVSQSPSNKVTEKGKDVELRCDPISGHTALYWYRQSLGQGLEFLIYFQGNSAPDKSGLPSDRFSAERTGGSVSTLTIQRTQQEDSAVYLCASSSRGSGPYEQYFGPGTRLTVT.

CDR3 DNA sequence: TGTGCCAGTAGTAGTCAGGTAGATACGCAGTATTTT. It is translated as CASSSQVDTQYF. The chain couples TRBV19 to TRBJ2-3, with no clear D. V was cut by 4 bases and J by 5 bases, with 7 bases left in between. Germline V gives CDR1 LNHDA, CDR2 SQIVND (reference sequence). The CDR3 runs to 12 residues.

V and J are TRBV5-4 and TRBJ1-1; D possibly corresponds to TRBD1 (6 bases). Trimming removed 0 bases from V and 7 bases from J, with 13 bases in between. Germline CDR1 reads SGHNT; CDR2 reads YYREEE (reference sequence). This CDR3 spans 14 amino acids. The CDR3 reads CASSLETGKHEAFF. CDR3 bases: TGTGCCAGCAGCTTGGAGACAGGAAAGCATGAAGCTTTCTTT. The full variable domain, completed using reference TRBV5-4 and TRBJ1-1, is ETGVTQSPTHLIKTRGQQVTLRCSSQSGHNTVSWYQQALGQGPQFIFQYYREEENGRGNFPPRFSGLQFPNYSSELNVNALELDDSALYLCASSLETGKHEAFFGQGTRLTVV.

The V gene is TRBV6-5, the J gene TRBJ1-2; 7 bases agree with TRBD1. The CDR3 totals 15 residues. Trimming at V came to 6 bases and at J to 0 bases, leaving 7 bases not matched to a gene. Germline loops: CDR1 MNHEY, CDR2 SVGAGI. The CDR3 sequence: CASRLQGVANYGYTF. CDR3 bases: TGTGCCAGCAGACTTCAGGGGGTAGCTAACTATGGCTACACCTTC.

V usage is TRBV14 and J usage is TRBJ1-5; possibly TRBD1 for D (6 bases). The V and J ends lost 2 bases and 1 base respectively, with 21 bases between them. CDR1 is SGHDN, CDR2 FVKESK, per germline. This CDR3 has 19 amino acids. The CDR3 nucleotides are TGTGCCAGCAGCCAAAGGCCACCCCAGGGGAAAATGAGCAATCAGCCCCAGCATTTT. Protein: CASSQRPPQGKMSNQPQHF. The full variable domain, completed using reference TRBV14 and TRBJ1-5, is EAGVTQFPSHSVIEKGQTVTLRCDPISGHDNLYWYRRVMGKEIKFLLHFVKESKQDESGMPNNRFLAERTGGTYSTLKVQPAELEDSGVYFCASSQRPPQGKMSNQPQHFGDGTRLSIL.

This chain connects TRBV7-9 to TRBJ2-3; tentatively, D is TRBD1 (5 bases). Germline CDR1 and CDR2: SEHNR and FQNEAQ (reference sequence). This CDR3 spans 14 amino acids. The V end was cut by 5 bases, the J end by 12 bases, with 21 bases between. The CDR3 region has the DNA TGTGCCAGCAGCCTCCTCCGGCGCGAGACAGAACAGTATTTT. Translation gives CASSLLRRETEQYF. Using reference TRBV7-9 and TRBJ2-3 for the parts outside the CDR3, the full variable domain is DTGVSQNPRHKITKRGQNVTFRCDPISEHNRLYWYRQTLGQGPEFLTYFQNEAQLEKSRLLSDRFSAERPKGSFSTLEIQRTEQGDSAMYLCASSLLRRETEQYFGPGTRLTVL.

CDR3 loop: CSVSNVRNTEAFF. The CDR3 region has the DNA TGCAGCGTCTCAAATGTCAGAAACACTGAAGCTTTCTTT. V is TRBV29-1 and J is TRBJ1-1, with D uncertain. The V gene lost 6 bases and the J gene lost 2 bases, with 13 bases spanning the gap. Germline values: CDR1 SQVTM, CDR2 ANQGSEA. CDR3 length: 13 residues.

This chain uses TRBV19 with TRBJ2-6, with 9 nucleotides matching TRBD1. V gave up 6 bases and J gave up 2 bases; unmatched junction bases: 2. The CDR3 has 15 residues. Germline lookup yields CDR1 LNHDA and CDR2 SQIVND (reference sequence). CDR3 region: CASRWTGAGANVLTF. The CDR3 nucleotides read TGTGCCAGTAGGTGGACAGGGGCTGGGGCCAACGTCCTGACTTTC.

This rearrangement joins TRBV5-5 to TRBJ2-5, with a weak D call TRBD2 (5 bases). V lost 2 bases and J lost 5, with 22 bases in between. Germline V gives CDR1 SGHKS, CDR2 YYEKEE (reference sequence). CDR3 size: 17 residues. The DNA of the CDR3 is TGTGCCAGCAGCTTTATGCCTGGCGGAGGAGTGATGGAGACCCAGTACTTC. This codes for CASSFMPGGGVMETQYF.

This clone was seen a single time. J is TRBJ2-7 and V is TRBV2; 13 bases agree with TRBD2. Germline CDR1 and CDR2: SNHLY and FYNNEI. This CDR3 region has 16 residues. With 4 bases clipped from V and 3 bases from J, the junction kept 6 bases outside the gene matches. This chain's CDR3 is CASSGGRTSGSYEQYF. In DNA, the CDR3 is TGTGCCAGCAGTGGCGGCCGGACTAGCGGGAGCTACGAGCAGTACTTC.

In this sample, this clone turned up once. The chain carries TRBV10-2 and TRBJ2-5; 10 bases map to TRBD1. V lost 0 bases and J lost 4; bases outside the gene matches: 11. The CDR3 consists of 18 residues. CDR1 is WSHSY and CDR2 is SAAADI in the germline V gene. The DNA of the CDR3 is TGCGCCAGCAGTGAGTCTCGGACAGGGGGATTTGCCCCAGAGACCCAGTACTTC. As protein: CASSESRTGGFAPETQYF.

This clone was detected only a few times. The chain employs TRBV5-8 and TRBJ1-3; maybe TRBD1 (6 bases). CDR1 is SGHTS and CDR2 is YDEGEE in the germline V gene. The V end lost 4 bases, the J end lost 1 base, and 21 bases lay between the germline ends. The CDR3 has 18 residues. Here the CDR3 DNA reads TGTGCCAGCAGCGTTGGGGACACCTCGGGATGGTCTGGAAACACCATATATTTT. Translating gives CASSVGDTSGWSGNTIYF. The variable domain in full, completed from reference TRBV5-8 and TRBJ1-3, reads EAGVTQSPTHLIKTRGQQATLRCSPISGHTSVYWYQQALGLGLQFLLWYDEGEERNRGNFPPRFSGRQFPNYSSELNVNALELEDSALYLCASSVGDTSGWSGNTIYFGEGSWLTVV.

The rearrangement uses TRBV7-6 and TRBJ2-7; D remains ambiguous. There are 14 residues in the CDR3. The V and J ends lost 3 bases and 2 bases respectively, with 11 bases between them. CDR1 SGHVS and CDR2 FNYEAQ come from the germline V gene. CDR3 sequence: CASSLYGQTYEQYF. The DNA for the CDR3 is TGTGCCAGCAGCTTGTATGGGCAAACCTACGAGCAGTACTTC.

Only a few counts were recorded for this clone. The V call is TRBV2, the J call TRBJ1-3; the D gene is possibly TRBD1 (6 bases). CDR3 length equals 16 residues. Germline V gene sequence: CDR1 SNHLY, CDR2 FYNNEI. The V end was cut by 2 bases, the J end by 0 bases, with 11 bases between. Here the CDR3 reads CASSEQGSISGNTIYF. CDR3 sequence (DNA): TGTGCCAGCAGTGAACAGGGGTCCATCTCTGGAAACACCATATATTTT.

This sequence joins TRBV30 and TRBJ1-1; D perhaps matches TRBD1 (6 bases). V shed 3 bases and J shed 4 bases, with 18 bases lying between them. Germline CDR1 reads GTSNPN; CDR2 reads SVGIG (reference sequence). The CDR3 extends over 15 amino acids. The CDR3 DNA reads TGTGCCTGGAGCGTCATGGGGGGCGGGGGCACTGAAGCTTTCTTT. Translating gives CAWSVMGGGGTEAFF.

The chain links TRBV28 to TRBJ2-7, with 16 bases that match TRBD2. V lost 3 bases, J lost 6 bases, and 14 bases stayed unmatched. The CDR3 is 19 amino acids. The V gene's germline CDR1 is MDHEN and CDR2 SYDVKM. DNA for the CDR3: TGTGCCAGCAGTTTTCCCGGGACTAGCGGGAGGGTCACCCTTTTCGAGCAGTACTTC. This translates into CASSFPGTSGRVTLFEQYF.

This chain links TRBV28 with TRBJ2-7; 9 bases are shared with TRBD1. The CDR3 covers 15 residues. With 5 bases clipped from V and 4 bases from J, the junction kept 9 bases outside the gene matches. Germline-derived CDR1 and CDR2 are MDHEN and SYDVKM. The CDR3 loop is CASSGPGQGGYEQYF. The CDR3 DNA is TGTGCCAGCAGTGGGCCGGGACAGGGTGGATACGAGCAGTACTTC.

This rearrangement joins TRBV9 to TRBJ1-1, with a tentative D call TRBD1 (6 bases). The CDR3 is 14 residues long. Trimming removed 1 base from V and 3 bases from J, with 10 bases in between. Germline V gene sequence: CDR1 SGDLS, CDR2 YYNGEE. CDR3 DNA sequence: TGTGCCAGCAGCGTAACACAGGGCGACACTGAAGCTTTCTTT. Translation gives CASSVTQGDTEAFF.

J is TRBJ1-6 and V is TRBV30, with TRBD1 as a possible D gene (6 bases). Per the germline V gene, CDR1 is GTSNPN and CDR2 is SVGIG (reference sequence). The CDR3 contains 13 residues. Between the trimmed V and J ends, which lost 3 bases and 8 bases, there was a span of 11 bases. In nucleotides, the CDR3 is TGTGCCTGGAGGACAGGAAATGATTCACCCCTCCACTTT. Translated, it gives CAWRTGNDSPLHF.

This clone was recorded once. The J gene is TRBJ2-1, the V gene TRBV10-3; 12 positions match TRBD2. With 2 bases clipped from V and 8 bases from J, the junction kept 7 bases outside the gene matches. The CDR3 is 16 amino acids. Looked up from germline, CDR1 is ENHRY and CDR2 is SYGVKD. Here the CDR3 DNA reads TGTGCCATCAGTGAGATGACTAGCGGGAGTTTGGATGAGCAGTTCTTC. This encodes CAISEMTSGSLDEQFF.

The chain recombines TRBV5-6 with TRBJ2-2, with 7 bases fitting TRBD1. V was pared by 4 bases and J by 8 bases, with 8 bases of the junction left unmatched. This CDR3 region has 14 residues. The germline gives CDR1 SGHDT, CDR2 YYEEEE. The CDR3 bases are TGTGCCAGCAGCCCCGGGACAGCCTTAGGGGAGCTGTTTTTT. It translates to CASSPGTALGELFF.